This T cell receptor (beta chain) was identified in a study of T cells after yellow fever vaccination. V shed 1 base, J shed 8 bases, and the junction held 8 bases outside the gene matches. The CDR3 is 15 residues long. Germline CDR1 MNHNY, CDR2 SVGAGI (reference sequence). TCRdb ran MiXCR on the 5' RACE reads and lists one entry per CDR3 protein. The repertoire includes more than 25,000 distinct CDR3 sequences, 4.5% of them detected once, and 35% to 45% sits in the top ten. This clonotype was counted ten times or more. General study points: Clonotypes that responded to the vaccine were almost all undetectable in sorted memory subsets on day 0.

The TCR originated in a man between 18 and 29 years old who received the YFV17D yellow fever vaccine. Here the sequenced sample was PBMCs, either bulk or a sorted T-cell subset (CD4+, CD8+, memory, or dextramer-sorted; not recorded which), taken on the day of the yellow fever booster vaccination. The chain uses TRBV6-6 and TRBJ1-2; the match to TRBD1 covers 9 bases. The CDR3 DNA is TGTGCCAGCAGTTACTTGGGACAGGGAATACAAGGCTACACCTTC. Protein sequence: CASSYLGQGIQGYTF.